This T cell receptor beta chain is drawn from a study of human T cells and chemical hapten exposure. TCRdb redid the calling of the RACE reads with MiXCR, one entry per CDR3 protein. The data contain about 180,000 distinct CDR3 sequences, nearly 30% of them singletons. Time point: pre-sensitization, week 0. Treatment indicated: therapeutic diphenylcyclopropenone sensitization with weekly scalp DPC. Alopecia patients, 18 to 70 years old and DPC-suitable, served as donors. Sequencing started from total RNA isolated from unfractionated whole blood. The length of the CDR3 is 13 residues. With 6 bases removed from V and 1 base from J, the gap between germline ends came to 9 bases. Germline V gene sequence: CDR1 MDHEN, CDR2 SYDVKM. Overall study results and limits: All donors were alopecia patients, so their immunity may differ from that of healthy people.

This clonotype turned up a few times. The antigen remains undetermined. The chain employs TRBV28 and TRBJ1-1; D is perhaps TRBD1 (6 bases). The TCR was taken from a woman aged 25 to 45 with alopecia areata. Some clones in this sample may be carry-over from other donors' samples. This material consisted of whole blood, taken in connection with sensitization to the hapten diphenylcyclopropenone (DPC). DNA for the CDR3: TGTGCCAGCAGGGAGGGGGGGAACACTGAAGCTTTCTTT. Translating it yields CASREGGNTEAFF.